The rows below give T cell receptor beta chains drawn from one sample of a study of T-cell reconstitution after alpha-beta-depleted transplantation in children. TCRdb re-analysed the PCR reads in MiXCR, keeping a single row per CDR3 protein. The data show about 980,000 distinct CDR3 sequences, 25% to 30% seen once. Material: PBMCs, mostly from graft donor cells, obtained 360 days after TCRalphabeta/CD19-depleted stem cell transplant. The receptors were sampled from a boy in the first two years of life who had a stem cell transplant for SCID, so the T cells may come from the graft donor. Both conserved end residues are part of each CDR3. The order of the fields is D gene, J gene, clone size, V gene, CDR3 DNA, CDR3 protein. The D gene is left open where the match is weak. Clone size is not always given. Where it is, it says once, few, many or a class for expanded clones.

. | TRBJ2-4 | . | TRBV5-6 | TGTGCCAGCAGTTTTTTCCGGGACTCAGTGCGGGACATTCAGTACTTC | CASSFFRDSVRDIQYF
. | TRBJ1-1 | few | TRBV7-9 | TGTGCCAGCAGCTTGGGCCCTAGGACTGAAGCTTTCTTT | CASSLGPRTEAFF
. | TRBJ2-7 | . | TRBV29-1 | TGCAGCGTTGTTGAAGATGGGGGCATCCCCTACGAGCAGTACTTC | CSVVEDGGIPYEQYF
. | TRBJ2-7 | many | TRBV5-1 | TGCGCCAGCAGCTTGGGACGGGACTACGAGCAGTACTTC | CASSLGRDYEQYF
. | TRBJ2-1 | . | TRBV6-2/TRBV6-3 | TGTGCCAGCAGTTCTGGGGGCCAGCAGTTCTTC | CASSSGGQQFF
. | TRBJ2-3 | . | TRBV5-5 | TGTGCCAGCAGCTGGCAACGGGGCGCCGTTAGTGATACGCAGTATTTT | CASSWQRGAVSDTQYF
TRBD2 | TRBJ2-7 | . | TRBV20-1 | TGCAGTACAGCGACGGGGACTACCGAGCAGTACTTC | CSTATGTTEQYF
. | TRBJ2-7 | . | TRBV12-3/TRBV12-4 | TGTGCCAGCAGTTCCGCGGGTAGCGCCTACGAGCAGTACTTC | CASSSAGSAYEQYF
. | TRBJ1-1 | few | TRBV4-1 | TGCGCCAGCAGCCAAGCCTGGGCGGTGAACACTGAAGCTTTCTTT | CASSQAWAVNTEAFF
. | TRBJ2-7 | few | TRBV4-2 | TGTGCCAGCAGCCAAGATGTCAACAGGGCTCGGTACGAGCAGTACTTC | CASSQDVNRARYEQYF
TRBD1 | TRBJ2-2 | few | TRBV4-3 | TGCGCCAGCAGCCAAGTACGGACAGGGGGCCGAATAAGGGGTACCGGGGAGCTGTTTTTT | CASSQVRTGGRIRGTGELFF
. | TRBJ2-1 | . | TRBV20-1 | TGCAGTGCTAGTCCCCCCTACAGGGCTCTAGGGGATGAGCAGTTCTTC | CSASPPYRALGDEQFF
. | TRBJ1-1 | . | TRBV7-2 | TGTGCCAGCAGCGCCCGACAGGCGGCCCTAGAAGCTTTCTTT | CASSARQAALEAFF
. | TRBJ2-1 | once | TRBV20-1 | TGCAGTGCTAGAAATAGCAGGACCAGAACCTACAATGAGCAGTTCTTC | CSARNSRTRTYNEQFF
. | TRBJ2-5 | . | TRBV28 | TGTGCCAGCGGACTGTGGGGAAGAGAGACCCAGTACTTC | CASGLWGRETQYF
. | TRBJ2-3 | . | TRBV28 | TGTGCCAGCAGTCCCCCCGCGGGGGCGCATTATTGGCTGGATACGCAGTATTTT | CASSPPAGAHYWLDTQYF
TRBD1 | TRBJ2-7 | few | TRBV7-6 | TGTGCCAGCAGCTTGAGACCGGGACAGGACCCTCCCGAGCAGTACTTC | CASSLRPGQDPPEQYF
. | TRBJ2-7 | many | TRBV7-2 | TGTGCCAGCAGCTCGGCCACGGGACTCTCCTACGAGCAGTACTTC | CASSSATGLSYEQYF
. | TRBJ2-1 | . | TRBV27 | TGTGCCAGCTCCTCGGGACTCGCTATTAATGAGCAGTTCTTC | CASSSGLAINEQFF
. | TRBJ1-1 | few | TRBV28 | TGTGCCAGCATCCATGACAGGACGAACACTGAAGCTTTCTTT | CASIHDRTNTEAFF
. | TRBJ1-1 | few | TRBV7-7 | TGTGCCAGCAGCCCTTGGACAGATATGAACACTGAAGCTTTCTTT | CASSPWTDMNTEAFF
. | TRBJ2-1 | . | TRBV7-3 | TGTGCCAGCAGCTTAGGTTGGGGGGGGGCAGTAGATGAGCAGTTCTTC | CASSLGWGGAVDEQFF
. | TRBJ2-1 | . | TRBV5-1 | TGCGCCAGCAGCTTGGTTCCAGGGAAGCATGAGCAGTTCTTC | CASSLVPGKHEQFF
. | TRBJ1-5 | . | TRBV28 | TGTGCCAGTAGCCCACGATCGGTCGGCAATCAGCCCCAGCATTTT | CASSPRSVGNQPQHF
. | TRBJ1-3 | . | TRBV12-3/TRBV12-4 | TGTGCCAGCAGTTTAGGTGCGGACACCATATATTTT | CASSLGADTIYF
TRBD2 | TRBJ2-5 | . | TRBV6-5 | TGTGCCAGCAGTTACCACCTAGCGGGGGGGCAAGAGACCCAGTACTTC | CASSYHLAGGQETQYF
. | TRBJ2-3 | few | TRBV29-1 | TGCAGCGTCCGGCCGCAGGGTAGCGGATTCACAGATACGCAGTATTTT | CSVRPQGSGFTDTQYF
. | TRBJ1-2 | few | TRBV20-1 | TGCAGTGCTAGAGTAAAGGTCTCCCCAAACTATGGCTACACCTTC | CSARVKVSPNYGYTF
. | TRBJ2-5 | . | TRBV7-2 | TGTGCCAGCAGCTCCCTCACGGGGCTTTCCCAAGAGACCCAGTACTTC | CASSSLTGLSQETQYF
. | TRBJ1-2 | . | TRBV12-3/TRBV12-4 | TGTGCCAGCAGTTCTCTCTCCGTTGGAAGCGGCTACACCTTC | CASSSLSVGSGYTF
TRBD2 | TRBJ2-7 | . | TRBV27 | TGTGCCAGCAGTTTTGTGGCGGGGGGTGAAGAGCAGTACTTC | CASSFVAGGEEQYF
. | TRBJ2-5 | . | TRBV30 | TGTGCCTGGAGTCCCGGGACATTTACCAAAGAGACCCAGTACTTC | CAWSPGTFTKETQYF
. | TRBJ2-1 | many | TRBV15 | TGTGCCACCAGCAGAGATACTCCGGGAATAAAAGCTTACAATGAGCAGTTCTTC | CATSRDTPGIKAYNEQFF
. | TRBJ1-4 | . | TRBV3-1 | TGTGCCAGCAGCCCTCTGGGCGGACTGAATGAAAAACTGTTTTTT | CASSPLGGLNEKLFF
. | TRBJ2-4 | . | TRBV28 | TGTGCCAGCAGTCCACTCAGGGAAATAGCCAAAAACATTCAGTACTTC | CASSPLREIAKNIQYF
TRBD1 | TRBJ2-7 | . | TRBV6-5 | TGTGCCAGCAGTTACTCGTGGACAGGGATGAGGGAGCAGTACTTC | CASSYSWTGMREQYF
. | TRBJ2-3 | . | TRBV6-1 | TGTGCCAGCAGTCCTACAGGAATTCGGGCTACGCAGTATTTT | CASSPTGIRATQYF
. | TRBJ2-7 | few | TRBV28 | TGTGCCAGCAGTTCCGGGCCAATGGACTACGAGCAGTACTTC | CASSSGPMDYEQYF
TRBD1 | TRBJ2-1 | . | TRBV15 | TGTGCCACCAGCAGAGATGGCCCAGGGGGCACCTACAATGAGCAGTTCTTC | CATSRDGPGGTYNEQFF
. | TRBJ1-1 | few | TRBV6-5 | TGTGCCAGCAGTTCAATTGGCAGGAAGTTGAACACTGAAGCTTTCTTT | CASSSIGRKLNTEAFF
TRBD1 | TRBJ2-5 | few | TRBV4-3 | TGCGCCAGCAGCCAAGGTCGGGACAGACAAGAGACCCAGTACTTC | CASSQGRDRQETQYF
TRBD2 | TRBJ2-7 | few | TRBV29-1 | TGCAGCGTTGCGGCTAGCGGGGGGCTTTCCTACGAGCAGTACTTC | CSVAASGGLSYEQYF
TRBD2 | TRBJ2-3 | . | TRBV29-1 | TGCAGCGTTGTACCCGTGAGCGGGGGGGCCGTCGGTACAGATACGCAGTATTTT | CSVVPVSGGAVGTDTQYF
. | TRBJ2-5 | . | TRBV5-1 | TGCGCCAGCAGCAAGCAGCTAGAGACCCAGTACTTC | CASSKQLETQYF
TRBD1 | TRBJ2-3 | . | TRBV5-1 | TGCGCCAGCAGCTTGTACCCGGGACAGGCTCCAGATACGCAGTATTTT | CASSLYPGQAPDTQYF
TRBD2 | TRBJ2-5 | few | TRBV6-4 | TGTGCCAGCAGTGCCCCCGGGACTAGCGGGGGGAAAGAGACCCAGTACTTC | CASSAPGTSGGKETQYF
. | TRBJ2-3 | once | TRBV20-1 | TGCAGTGCTAGAGATGACGTGGGAGATACGCAGTATTTT | CSARDDVGDTQYF
. | TRBJ2-5 | few | TRBV13 | TGTGCCAGCAGCGGTTGGGGAGCCCAAGAGACCCAGTACTTC | CASSGWGAQETQYF
. | TRBJ2-5 | . | TRBV20-1 | TGCAGTGCTAGAGATAGCCAGGGACGGGAGACCCAGTACTTC | CSARDSQGRETQYF
. | TRBJ2-7 | few | TRBV12-3/TRBV12-4 | TGTGCCAGCAGTTCGGGCGCCGTGATGGGCTCCTACGAGCAGTACTTC | CASSSGAVMGSYEQYF
. | TRBJ1-2 | . | TRBV29-1 | TGCAGCGTTGTAACCCAGGGGCACTATGGCTACACCTTC | CSVVTQGHYGYTF
. | TRBJ2-3 | few | TRBV5-1 | TGCGCCAGCAGCTTGGTTATCCGTTCTTCGGATACGCAGTATTTT | CASSLVIRSSDTQYF
TRBD1 | TRBJ2-1 | few | TRBV3-1 | TGTGCCAGCAGCTCACAGGGGGCCAATGAGCAGTTCTTC | CASSSQGANEQFF